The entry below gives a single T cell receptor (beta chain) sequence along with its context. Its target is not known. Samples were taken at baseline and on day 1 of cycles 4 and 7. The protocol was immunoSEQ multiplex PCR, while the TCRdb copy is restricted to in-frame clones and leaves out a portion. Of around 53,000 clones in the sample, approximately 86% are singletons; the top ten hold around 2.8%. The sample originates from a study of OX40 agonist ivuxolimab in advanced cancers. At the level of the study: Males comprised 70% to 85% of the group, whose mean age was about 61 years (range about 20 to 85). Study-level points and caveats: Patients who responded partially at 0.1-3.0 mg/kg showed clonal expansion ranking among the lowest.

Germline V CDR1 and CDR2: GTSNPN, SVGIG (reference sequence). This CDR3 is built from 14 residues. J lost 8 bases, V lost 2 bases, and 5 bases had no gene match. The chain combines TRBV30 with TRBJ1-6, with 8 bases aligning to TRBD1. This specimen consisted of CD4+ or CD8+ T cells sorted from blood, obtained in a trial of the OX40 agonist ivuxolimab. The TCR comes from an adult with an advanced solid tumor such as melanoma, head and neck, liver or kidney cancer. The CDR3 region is CAWSMTGVDSPLHF. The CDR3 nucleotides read TGTGCCTGGAGTATGACAGGGGTCGATTCACCCCTCCACTTT.